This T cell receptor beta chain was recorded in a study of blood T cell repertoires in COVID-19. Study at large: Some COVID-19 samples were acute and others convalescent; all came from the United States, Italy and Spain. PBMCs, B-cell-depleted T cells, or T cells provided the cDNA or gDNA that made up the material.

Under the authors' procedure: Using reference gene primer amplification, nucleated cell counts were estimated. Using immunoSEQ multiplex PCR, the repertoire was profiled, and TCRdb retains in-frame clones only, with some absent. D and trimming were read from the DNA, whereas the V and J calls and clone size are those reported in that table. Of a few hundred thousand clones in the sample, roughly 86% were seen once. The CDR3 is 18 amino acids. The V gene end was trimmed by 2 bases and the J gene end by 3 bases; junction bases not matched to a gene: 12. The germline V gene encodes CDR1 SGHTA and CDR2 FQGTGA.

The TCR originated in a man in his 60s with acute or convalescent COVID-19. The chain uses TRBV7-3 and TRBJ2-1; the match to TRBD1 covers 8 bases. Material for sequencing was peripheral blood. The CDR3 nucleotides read TGTGCCAGCAGCTTATCAGGGGGCGAGGGTTTGGGCTACAATGAGCAGTTCTTC. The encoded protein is CASSLSGGEGLGYNEQFF.